This T cell receptor (beta chain) was observed in a study of cytomegalovirus exposure and HLA in healthy donors. Study information: The study placed around 80% of its roughly 410 genotyped donors in the Caucasian-associated ancestry cluster.

Study-level points and caveats: Reported performance of the classifier showed diagnosis of cytomegalovirus status with high specificity and sensitivity. TCR beta sequences reportedly predicted most subjects' HLA-A and HLA-B alleles accurately. Researchers reported in a later analysis that a missense DCLRE1C variant was tied to TCR beta V- and J-gene trimming.

A multiplex PCR was run with 60 Vbeta primers and 13 Jbeta primers. Here immunoSEQ multiplex PCR was the method, and the copy in TCRdb shows in-frame clones only, minus some. The sample carries around 220,000 clones, about 79% recorded once. Concerning this clone: Its target is not known.

Looked up from germline, CDR1 is MNHNS and CDR2 is SASEGT. The CDR3 sequence is 13 residues long. Trimming took 4 bases from V and 3 from J, leaving 7 bases between them. The chain carries TRBV6-1 and TRBJ2-1; no clear D. Sequencing was carried out using PBMCs. The sequence was obtained from a man younger than 35 in good health and CMV-seronegative. The CDR3, as DNA: TGTGCCAGCAGTGGCCCCTACTACAATGAGCAGTTCTTC. Translating gives CASSGPYYNEQFF.